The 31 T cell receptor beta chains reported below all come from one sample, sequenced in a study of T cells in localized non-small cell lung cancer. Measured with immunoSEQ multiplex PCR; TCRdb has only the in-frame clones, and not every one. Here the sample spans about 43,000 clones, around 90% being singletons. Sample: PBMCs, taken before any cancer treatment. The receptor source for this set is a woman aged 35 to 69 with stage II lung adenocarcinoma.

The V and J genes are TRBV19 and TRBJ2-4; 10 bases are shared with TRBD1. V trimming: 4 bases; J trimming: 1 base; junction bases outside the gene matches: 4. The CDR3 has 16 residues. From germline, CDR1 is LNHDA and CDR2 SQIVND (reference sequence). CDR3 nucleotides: TGTGCCAGTAGTACGAGACAGGGGGCCGCCAAAAACATTCAGTACTTC. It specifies CASSTRQGAAKNIQYF.

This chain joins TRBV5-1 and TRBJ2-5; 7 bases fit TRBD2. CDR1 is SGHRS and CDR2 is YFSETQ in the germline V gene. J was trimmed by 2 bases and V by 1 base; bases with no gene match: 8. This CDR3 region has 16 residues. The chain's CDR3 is CASSLFGGMIQETQYF. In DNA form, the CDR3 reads TGCGCCAGCAGCTTGTTCGGGGGGATGATACAAGAGACCCAGTACTTC.

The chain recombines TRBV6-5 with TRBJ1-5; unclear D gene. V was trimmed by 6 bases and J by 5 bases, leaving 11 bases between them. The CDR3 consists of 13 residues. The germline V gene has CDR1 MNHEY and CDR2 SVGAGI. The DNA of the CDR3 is TGTGCCAGCAGGGGAATGAAGGATCAGCCCCAGCATTTT. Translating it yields CASRGMKDQPQHF.

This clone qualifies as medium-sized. CDR3 loop: CASSLETAEGIHPFSNQPQHF. The DNA for the CDR3 is TGTGCCAGCAGCTTGGAGACGGCCGAAGGTATTCATCCCTTTAGCAATCAGCCCCAGCATTTT. This chain links TRBV7-8 with TRBJ1-5, with D unresolved. This CDR3 region has 21 residues. Germline-derived CDR1 and CDR2 are SGHVS and FQNEAQ. V was pared by 3 bases and J by 0 bases, with 27 bases between.

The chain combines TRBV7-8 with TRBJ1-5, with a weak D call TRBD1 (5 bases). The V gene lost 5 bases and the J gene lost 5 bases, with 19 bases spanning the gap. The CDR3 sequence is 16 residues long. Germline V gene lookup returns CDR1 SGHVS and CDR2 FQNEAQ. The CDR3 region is CASSPQPAGVDQPQHF. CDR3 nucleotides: TGTGCCAGCAGCCCCCAACCGGCGGGGGTGGATCAGCCCCAGCATTTT.

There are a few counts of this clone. The CDR3 spells CASSGGTGGVGYTF. CDR3 DNA: TGTGCCAGCAGTGGGGGGACAGGGGGAGTTGGCTACACCTTC. The chain combines TRBV25-1 with TRBJ1-2, with 11 nucleotides matching TRBD1. The CDR3 is 14 amino acids. Trimming took 4 bases from V and 7 from J; bases not matched to a gene: 5. The germline gives CDR1 MGHDK, CDR2 SYGVNS.

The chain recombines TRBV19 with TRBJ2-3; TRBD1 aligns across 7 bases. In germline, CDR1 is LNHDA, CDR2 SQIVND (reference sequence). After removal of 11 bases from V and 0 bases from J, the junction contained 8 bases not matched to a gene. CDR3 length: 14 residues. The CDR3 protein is CAVGQLLSTDTQYF. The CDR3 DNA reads TGTGCCGTGGGACAGCTCCTCAGCACAGATACGCAGTATTTT.

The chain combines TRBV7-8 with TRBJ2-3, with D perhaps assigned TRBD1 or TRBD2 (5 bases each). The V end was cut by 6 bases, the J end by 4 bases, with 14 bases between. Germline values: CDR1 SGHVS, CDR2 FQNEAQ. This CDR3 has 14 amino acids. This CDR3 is CASSPFRGADTQYF. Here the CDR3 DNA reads TGTGCCAGCAGTCCCTTCCGGGGCGCAGATACGCAGTATTTT. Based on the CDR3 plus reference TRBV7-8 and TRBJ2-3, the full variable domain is GAGVSQSPRYKVAKRGQDVALRCDPISGHVSLFWYQQALGQGPEFLTYFQNEAQLDKSGLPSDRFFAERPEGSVSTLKIQRTQQEDSAVYLCASSPFRGADTQYFGPGTRLTVL.

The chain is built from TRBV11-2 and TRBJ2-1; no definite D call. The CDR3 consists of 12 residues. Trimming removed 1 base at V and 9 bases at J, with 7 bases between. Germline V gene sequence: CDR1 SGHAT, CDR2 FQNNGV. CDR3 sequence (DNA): TGTGCCAGCAGCTTAGTCGGCGGTGAGCAGTTCTTC. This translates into CASSLVGGEQFF.

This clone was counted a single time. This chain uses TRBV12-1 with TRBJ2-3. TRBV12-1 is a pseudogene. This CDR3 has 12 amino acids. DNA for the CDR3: TGTGCCAGTGGGGTGGGCACAGATACGCAGTATTTT. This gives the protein CASGVGTDTQYF.

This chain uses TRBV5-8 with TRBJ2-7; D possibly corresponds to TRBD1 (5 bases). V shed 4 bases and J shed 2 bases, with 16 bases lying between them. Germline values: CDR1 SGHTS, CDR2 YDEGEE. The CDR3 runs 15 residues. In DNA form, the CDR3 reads TGTGCCAGCAGCCTCCAGGGAATCGGAACCTACGAGCAGTACTTC. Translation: CASSLQGIGTYEQYF.

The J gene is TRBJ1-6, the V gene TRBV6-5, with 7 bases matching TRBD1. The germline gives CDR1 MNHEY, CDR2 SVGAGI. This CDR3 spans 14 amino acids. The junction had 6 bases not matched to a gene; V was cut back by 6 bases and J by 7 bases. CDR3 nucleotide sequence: TGTGCCAGCAGCCAGACAGGGAAAAATTCACCCCTCCACTTT. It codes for CASSQTGKNSPLHF.

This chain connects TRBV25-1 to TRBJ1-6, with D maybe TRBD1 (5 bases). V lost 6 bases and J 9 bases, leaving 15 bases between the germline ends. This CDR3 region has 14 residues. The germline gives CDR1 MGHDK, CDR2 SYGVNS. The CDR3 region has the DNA TGTGCCAGCAGAGACTCAGGGAATGTTTCACCCCTCCACTTT. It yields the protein CASRDSGNVSPLHF.

In DNA form, the CDR3 reads TGTGCCAGCAGCCAACGACTTAGCGGGCAGCAGTTCTTC. It codes for CASSQRLSGQQFF. The rearrangement uses TRBV4-2 and TRBJ2-1, with 7 positions matching TRBD2. Germline loops: CDR1 LGHNA, CDR2 YNFKEQ. CDR3 size: 13 residues. V lost 2 bases, J lost 11 bases, and 6 bases stayed unmatched.

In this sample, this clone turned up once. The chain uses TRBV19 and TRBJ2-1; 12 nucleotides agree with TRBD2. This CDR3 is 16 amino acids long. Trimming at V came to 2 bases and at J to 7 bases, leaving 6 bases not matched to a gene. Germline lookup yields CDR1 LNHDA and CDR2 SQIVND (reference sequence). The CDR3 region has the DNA TGTGCCAGTAGTATAAACCTAGCGGGAGGGCTAAATGAGCAGTTCTTC. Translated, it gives CASSINLAGGLNEQFF.

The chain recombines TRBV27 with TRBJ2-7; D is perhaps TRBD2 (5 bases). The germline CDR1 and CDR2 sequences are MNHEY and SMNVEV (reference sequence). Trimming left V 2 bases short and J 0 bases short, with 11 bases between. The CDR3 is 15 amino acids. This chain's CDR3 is CASSLGGSNSYEQYF. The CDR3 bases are TGTGCCAGCAGTTTAGGCGGGTCCAACTCCTACGAGCAGTACTTC.

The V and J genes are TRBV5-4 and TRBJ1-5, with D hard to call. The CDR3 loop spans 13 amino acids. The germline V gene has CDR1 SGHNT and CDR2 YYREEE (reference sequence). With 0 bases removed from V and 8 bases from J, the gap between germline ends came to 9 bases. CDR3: CASSLAGEEPQHF. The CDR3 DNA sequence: TGTGCCAGCAGCTTGGCCGGGGAGGAGCCCCAGCATTTT.

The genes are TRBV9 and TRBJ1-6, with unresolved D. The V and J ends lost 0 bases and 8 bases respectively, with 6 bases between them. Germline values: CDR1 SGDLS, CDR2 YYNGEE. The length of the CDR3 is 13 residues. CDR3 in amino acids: CASSVAGDSPLHF. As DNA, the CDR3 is TGTGCCAGCAGCGTAGCTGGGGATTCACCCCTCCACTTT.

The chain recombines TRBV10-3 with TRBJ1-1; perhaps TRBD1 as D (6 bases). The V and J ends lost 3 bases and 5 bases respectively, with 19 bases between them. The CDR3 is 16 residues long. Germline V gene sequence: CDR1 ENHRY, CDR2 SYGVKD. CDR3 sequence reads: CAISDSTGASRTEAFF. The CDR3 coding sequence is TGTGCCATCAGTGATTCCACGGGGGCTTCGCGTACTGAAGCTTTCTTT.

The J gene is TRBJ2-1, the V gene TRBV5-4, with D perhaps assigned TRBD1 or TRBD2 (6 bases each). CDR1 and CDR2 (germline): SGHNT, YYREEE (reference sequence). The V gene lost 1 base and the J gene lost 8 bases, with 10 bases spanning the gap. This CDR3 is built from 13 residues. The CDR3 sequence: CASSLNREDEQFF. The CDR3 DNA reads TGTGCCAGCAGCTTGAACAGGGAGGATGAGCAGTTCTTC.

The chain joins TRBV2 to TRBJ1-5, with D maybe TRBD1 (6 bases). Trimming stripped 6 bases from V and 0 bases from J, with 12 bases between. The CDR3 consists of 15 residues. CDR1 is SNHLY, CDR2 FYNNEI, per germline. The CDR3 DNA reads TGTGCCAGCAGGGACAGTTTCGTTAGCAATCAGCCCCAGCATTTT. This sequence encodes CASRDSFVSNQPQHF.

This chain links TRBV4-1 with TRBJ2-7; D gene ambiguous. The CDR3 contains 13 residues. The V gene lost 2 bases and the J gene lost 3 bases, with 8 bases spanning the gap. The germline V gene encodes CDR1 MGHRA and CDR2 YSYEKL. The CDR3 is CASSQSAGYEQYF. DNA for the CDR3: TGCGCCAGCAGCCAATCGGCAGGCTACGAGCAGTACTTC.

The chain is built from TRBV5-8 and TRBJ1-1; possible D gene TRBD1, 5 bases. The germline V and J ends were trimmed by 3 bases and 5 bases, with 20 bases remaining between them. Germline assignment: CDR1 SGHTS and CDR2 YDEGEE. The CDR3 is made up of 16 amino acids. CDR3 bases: TGTGCCAGCAGCTCCCGGACATTCCGAGCCATAACTGAAGCTTTCTTT. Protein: CASSSRTFRAITEAFF. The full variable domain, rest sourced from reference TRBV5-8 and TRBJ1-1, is EAGVTQSPTHLIKTRGQQATLRCSPISGHTSVYWYQQALGLGLQFLLWYDEGEERNRGNFPPRFSGRQFPNYSSELNVNALELEDSALYLCASSSRTFRAITEAFFGQGTRLTVV.

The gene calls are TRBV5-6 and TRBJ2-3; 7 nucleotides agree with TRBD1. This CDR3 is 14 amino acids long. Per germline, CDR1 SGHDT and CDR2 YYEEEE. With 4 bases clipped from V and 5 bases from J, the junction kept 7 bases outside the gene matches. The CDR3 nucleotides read TGTGCCAGCAGCCGGACAGGTCGGGGAGATACGCAGTATTTT. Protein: CASSRTGRGDTQYF.

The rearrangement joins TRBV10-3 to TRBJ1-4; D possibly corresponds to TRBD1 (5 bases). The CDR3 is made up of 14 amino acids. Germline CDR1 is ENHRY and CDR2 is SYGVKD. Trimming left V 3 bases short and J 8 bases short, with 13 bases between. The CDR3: CAISDGGVGEKLFF. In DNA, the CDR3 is TGTGCCATCAGTGATGGGGGGGTAGGGGAAAAACTGTTTTTT.

CDR3 sequence: CASSEGHGAGVIDTQYF. In DNA, the CDR3 is TGCGCCAGCAGTGAGGGCCATGGTGCGGGGGTTATAGATACGCAGTATTTT. The rearrangement uses TRBV10-1 and TRBJ2-3; 7 bases are shared with TRBD2. V gave up 2 bases and J gave up 5 bases; unmatched junction bases: 13. The CDR3 contains 17 residues. Per the germline V gene, CDR1 is WNHNN and CDR2 is SYGVQD (reference sequence).

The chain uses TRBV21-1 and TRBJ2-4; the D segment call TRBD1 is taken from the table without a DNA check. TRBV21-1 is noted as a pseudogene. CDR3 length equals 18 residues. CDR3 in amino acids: CASSIRDRVYLAKNIQYF. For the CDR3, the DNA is TGTGCCAGCAGCATCCGGGACAGGGTTTATCTAGCCAAAAACATTCAGTACTTC.

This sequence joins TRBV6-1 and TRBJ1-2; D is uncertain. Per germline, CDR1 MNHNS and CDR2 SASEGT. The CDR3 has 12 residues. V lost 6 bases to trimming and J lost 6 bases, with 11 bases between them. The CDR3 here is CASSEALDGYTF. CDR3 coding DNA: TGTGCCAGCAGCGAGGCACTCGATGGCTACACCTTC.

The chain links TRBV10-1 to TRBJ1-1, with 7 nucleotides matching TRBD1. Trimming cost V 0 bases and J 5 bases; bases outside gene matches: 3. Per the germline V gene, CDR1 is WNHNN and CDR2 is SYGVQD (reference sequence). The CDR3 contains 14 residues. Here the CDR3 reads CASSESSGGTEAFF. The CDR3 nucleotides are TGCGCCAGCAGTGAGTCCTCAGGGGGAACTGAAGCTTTCTTT.

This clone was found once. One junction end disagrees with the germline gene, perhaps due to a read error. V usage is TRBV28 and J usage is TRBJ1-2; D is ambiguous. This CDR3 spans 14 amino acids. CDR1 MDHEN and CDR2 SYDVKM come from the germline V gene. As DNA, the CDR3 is TGTGCCAGCCGTTTCCCCCCACGGGCAGAAGGCTACACCTTC. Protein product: CASRFPPRAEGYTF.

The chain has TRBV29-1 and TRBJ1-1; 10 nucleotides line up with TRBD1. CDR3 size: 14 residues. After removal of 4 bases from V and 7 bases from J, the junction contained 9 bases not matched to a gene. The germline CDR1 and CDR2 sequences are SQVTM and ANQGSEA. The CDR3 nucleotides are TGCAGCGTTGTGAGGGACAGGGGCACGGATGAAGCTTTCTTT. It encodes CSVVRDRGTDEAFF.